A selection of T cell receptor beta chains follows, all from one sample in a study of Graves' ophthalmopathy and Graves' hyperthyroidism. TCRdb recomputed calls from the multiplex PCR reads with MiXCR, one row per CDR3 protein. The sample lists roughly 300,000 distinct CDR3 sequences, roughly a sixth occurring once. The sequenced sample consisted of peripheral blood. These receptors were taken from an adult man with Graves' ophthalmopathy. Each CDR3 is given with its conserved first and last residue. The order of the fields is D gene, clone size, V gene, J gene, CDR3 DNA, CDR3 protein. D genes are given only for firm matches. A row's size may be missing; if present it is once, few, many or a size class.

>.|many|TRBV6-2/TRBV6-3|TRBJ1-1
TGTGCCAGCAGGAATCATACTGAAGCTTTCTTT
CASRNHTEAFF
>.|many|TRBV29-1|TRBJ1-2
TGCAGCGGCCGGAACAGGGAAGGCTACACCTTC
CSGRNREGYTF
>.|many|TRBV7-2|TRBJ1-1
TGTGCCAGCAGCTTAGCACTGCGCACTGAAGCTTTCTTT
CASSLALRTEAFF
>.|many|TRBV20-1|TRBJ1-1
TGCAGTGCCCAACACGGGACGGAAGCTTTCTTT
CSAQHGTEAFF
>TRBD1|many|TRBV28|TRBJ1-2
TGTGCCAGCAGGGCGGACAGGGTAAACTATGGCTACACCTTC
CASRADRVNYGYTF
>.|.|TRBV6-1|TRBJ2-7
TGTGCCAGCAGTGATCACAGGGTAACCGAGCAGTACTTC
CASSDHRVTEQYF
>TRBD1|.|TRBV28|TRBJ1-2
TGTGCCAGCAGTCTTACCGGGACAGGGGTCTATGGCTACACCTTC
CASSLTGTGVYGYTF
>.|many|TRBV19|TRBJ1-2
TGTGCCAGTAGTGGCTCCGAGTCGAATGGCTACACCTTC
CASSGSESNGYTF
>TRBD1|many|TRBV6-4|TRBJ1-2
TGTGCCAGCAGTCGTAAACCCGGGACAGGGGGTTTCTATGGCTACACCTTC
CASSRKPGTGGFYGYTF
>.|many|TRBV10-3|TRBJ2-5
TGTGCCATCAGTGAGTCGGGGGTGGAGACCCAGTACTTC
CAISESGVETQYF
>TRBD2|many|TRBV19|TRBJ2-7
TGTGCCAGTAGTGTTCACCGAGGGAGGGAATTCAGCCACGAGCAGTACTTC
CASSVHRGREFSHEQYF
>TRBD1|.|TRBV30|TRBJ2-7
TGTGCCTGGAGTGTTGGGACAGGTTACTCCTACGAGCAGTACTTC
CAWSVGTGYSYEQYF
>.|many|TRBV6-5|TRBJ1-1
TGTGCCAGCAGTCGGGTCGGGTCCGACACTGAAGCTTTCTTT
CASSRVGSDTEAFF
>TRBD1|many|TRBV30|TRBJ1-2
TGTGCCTGGACCTCCGACAGGGCCGGCGGCTACACCTTC
CAWTSDRAGGYTF
>.|many|TRBV12-3/TRBV12-4|TRBJ2-5
TGTGCCAGCAGCCCGGACACCCAACAGACCCAGTACTTC
CASSPDTQQTQYF
>.|many|TRBV2|TRBJ2-7
TGTGCCAGGGGGGGACCGGGACTTACCTACGAGCAGTACTTC
CARGGPGLTYEQYF
>TRBD2|few|TRBV29-1|TRBJ2-7
TGCAGCGTTGAGACTAGCGGGATGGGCGAGCAGTACTTC
CSVETSGMGEQYF
>.|.|TRBV28|TRBJ1-6
TGTGCCAGCAGGGATCCCTATAATTCACCCCTCCACTTT
CASRDPYNSPLHF
>.|many|TRBV6-2/TRBV6-3|TRBJ1-1
TGTGCCAGCAGTTACTTTAGGTCTGAAGCTTTCTTT
CASSYFRSEAFF
>TRBD1|many|TRBV19|TRBJ1-3
TGTGCCAGTAGTGCGGGACAGGCTTACTCTGGAAACACCATATATTTT
CASSAGQAYSGNTIYF
>.|many|TRBV29-1|TRBJ2-5
TGCAGCGTTGGGGTGGGGGCCACTGGGCGGGAGACCCAGTACTTC
CSVGVGATGRETQYF
>.|many|TRBV29-1|TRBJ2-7
TGCAGCGTTGTATCCGGGGCGCAAAGCTACGAGCAGTACTTC
CSVVSGAQSYEQYF
>TRBD1|many|TRBV11-2|TRBJ1-1
TGTGCCAGCAGCTGGGACAGGGGACCAAACACTGAAGCTTTCTTT
CASSWDRGPNTEAFF
>.|many|TRBV4-1|TRBJ1-3
TGCGCCAGCAGCCTACAAGGAAAGAGCTCTGGAAACACCATATATTTT
CASSLQGKSSGNTIYF
>.|.|TRBV12-3/TRBV12-4|TRBJ1-1
TGTGCCAGCAGTAAGCTAGGGATTGGCACTGAAGCTTTCTTT
CASSKLGIGTEAFF
>.|many|TRBV6-2/TRBV6-3|TRBJ1-1
TGTGCCAGCAGTTTCGGGACGGGCAACACTGAAGCTTTCTTT
CASSFGTGNTEAFF
>TRBD2|.|TRBV20-1|TRBJ2-7
TGCAGTGCTAGACTCGGGGGGGGCTCCTACGAGCAGTACTTC
CSARLGGGSYEQYF
>.|few|TRBV6-1|TRBJ2-5
TGTGCCAGCCGGGGACCGAACACCGGGACCACAGCGCACCAGTACTTC
CASRGPNTGTTAHQYF
>TRBD2|many|TRBV2|TRBJ2-7
TGTGCCAGAAGTGCGCGCGGGGGATCCTACGAGCAGTACTTC
CARSARGGSYEQYF
>.|many|TRBV30|TRBJ1-2
TGTGCCTGGAGTGCAGCCGGGACATTCTATGGCTACACCTTC
CAWSAAGTFYGYTF
>TRBD1|many|TRBV19|TRBJ1-1
TGTGCCAGTAGGGGATTGACAGGGGACACTGAAGCTTTCTTT
CASRGLTGDTEAFF
>TRBD1|many|TRBV15|TRBJ2-7
TGTGCCACCAGCTTAGACAGGGGAACCTACGAGCAGTACTTC
CATSLDRGTYEQYF
>.|many|TRBV4-1|TRBJ1-1
TGCGCCAGCAGCCGATCGTCGGGGGCCAGGCTTACTGAAGCTTTCTTT
CASSRSSGARLTEAFF
>.|many|TRBV6-5|TRBJ2-5
TGTGCCAGCACCAGGACAGCACAAGAGACCCAGTACTTC
CASTRTAQETQYF
>.|many|TRBV5-1|TRBJ2-5
TGCGCCAGCAGCTTGGATGTCGTCGCAAGAGAGACCCAGTACTTC
CASSLDVVARETQYF
>TRBD2|few|TRBV11-2|TRBJ2-7
TGTGCCAGCAGCACTTCCTCTAGCGGGGCGCTCTATGAGCAGTACTTC
CASSTSSSGALYEQYF
>.|many|TRBV6-2/TRBV6-3|TRBJ1-1
TGTGCCAGCACCCACAACAAGGATGAAGCTTTCTTT
CASTHNKDEAFF
>.|many|TRBV20-1|TRBJ2-7
TGCAGTGCTAGAGAGTATACAGGGAACCTCCTGCAGTACTTC
CSAREYTGNLLQYF
>.|many|TRBV20-1|TRBJ1-2
TGCAGTGCTAGAGCCATCGTGGGGCAGGCAGCTCCTAACTATGGCTACACCTTC
CSARAIVGQAAPNYGYTF
>.|.|TRBV27|TRBJ1-2
TGTGCCAGCAGTTTATCGAGGCCCGGCAGAGGACATGGCTACACCTTC
CASSLSRPGRGHGYTF
>.|once|TRBV19|TRBJ1-5
TGTGCCAGTAGTATTATAAACCGGGGAAATCAGCCCCAGCATTTT
CASSIINRGNQPQHF
>TRBD2|many|TRBV11-2|TRBJ2-7
TGTGCCAGCAGCTTAGGGTCTAGCGGGGGTTACTACGAGCAGTACTTC
CASSLGSSGGYYEQYF
>.|many|TRBV15|TRBJ1-2
TGTGCCACCAGCAGTATCTCAAGAGACTATGGCTACACCTTC
CATSSISRDYGYTF
>TRBD2|many|TRBV11-1|TRBJ2-7
TGTGCCAGCAGCCATCCCGGGACTAGCGACTCCTACGAGCAGTACTTC
CASSHPGTSDSYEQYF
>TRBD1|many|TRBV28|TRBJ2-7
TGTGCCAGCAGACCAATCCGGACAGGGATAGGGGAGCAGTACTTC
CASRPIRTGIGEQYF
>TRBD2|once|TRBV7-8|TRBJ2-5
TGTGCCAGCAACCTTGAGAGCGGGATCCAAGAGACCCAGTACTTC
CASNLESGIQETQYF
>TRBD1|many|TRBV20-1|TRBJ2-7
TGCAGTGCTAGACGCGGGACAGGGGGACGGGACGAGCAGTACTTC
CSARRGTGGRDEQYF
>TRBD2|many|TRBV10-3|TRBJ2-1
TGTGCCATCTGCCGGACTAGTTTTAGTGAGCAGTTCTTC
CAICRTSFSEQFF
>.|many|TRBV28|TRBJ2-7
TGTGCCAGCAGTTACACTGATACATACTACGAGCAGTACTTC
CASSYTDTYYEQYF
>TRBD1|many|TRBV18|TRBJ2-7
TGTGCCAGCTCCCAAATAGGGGGCGAGGACGAGCAGTACTTC
CASSQIGGEDEQYF
>.|many|TRBV6-2/TRBV6-3|TRBJ2-7
TGTGCCAGCAGTTACGGAACAGCCACCTACGAGCAGTACTTC
CASSYGTATYEQYF
>TRBD2|many|TRBV4-1|TRBJ2-5
TGCGCCAGCAGCCAAGAGGGGACTAGCAGCCAAGAGACCCAGTACTTC
CASSQEGTSSQETQYF
>.|many|TRBV11-2|TRBJ2-2
TGTGCCAGCAGCAACCGCAGGGCCCCGAACACCGGGGAGCTGTTTTTT
CASSNRRAPNTGELFF
>TRBD1|.|TRBV6-1|TRBJ2-7
TGTGCCAGCAGCAGTCGCGGACAGGGGGCCTACGAGCAGTACTTC
CASSSRGQGAYEQYF
>TRBD1|.|TRBV12-3/TRBV12-4|TRBJ2-2
TGTGCCAGCAGTCTAACACCTCGTTTCGGACAGGGGGCGCGGAACACCGGGGAGCTGTTTTTT
CASSLTPRFGQGARNTGELFF